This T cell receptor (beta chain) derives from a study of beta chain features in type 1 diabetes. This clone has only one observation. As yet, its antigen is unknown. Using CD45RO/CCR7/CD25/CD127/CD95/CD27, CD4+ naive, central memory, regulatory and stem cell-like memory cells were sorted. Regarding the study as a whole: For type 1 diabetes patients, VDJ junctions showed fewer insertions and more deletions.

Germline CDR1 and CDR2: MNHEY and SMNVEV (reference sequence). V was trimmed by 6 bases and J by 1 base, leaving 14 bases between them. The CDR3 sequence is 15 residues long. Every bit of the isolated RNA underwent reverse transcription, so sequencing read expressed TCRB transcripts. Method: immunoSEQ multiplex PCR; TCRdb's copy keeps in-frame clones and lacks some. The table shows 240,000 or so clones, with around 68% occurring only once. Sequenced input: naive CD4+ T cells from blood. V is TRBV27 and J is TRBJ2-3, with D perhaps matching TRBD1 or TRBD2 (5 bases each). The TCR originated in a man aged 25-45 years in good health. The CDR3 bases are TGTGCCAGCAGAAACTTCAGGGACCGCACAGATACGCAGTATTTT. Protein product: CASRNFRDRTDTQYF.